The 18 T cell receptor beta chains listed next were all sequenced from one sample in a study of T cells after yellow fever vaccination. Via MiXCR, TCRdb re-called the 5' RACE reads, giving one row per CDR3 protein. The sample lists 70,000 or so distinct CDR3 sequences, about 6% occurring once. The sample was CD4+ T cells sorted from PBMCs, taken more than 14 days after the first yellow fever vaccination. Every receptor here comes from a man between 18 and 29 years old who received the YFV17D yellow fever vaccine.

This clonotype came up many times. V and J are TRBV20-1 and TRBJ2-1, with D uncertain. Trimming took 6 bases from V and 4 from J, leaving 10 bases between them. CDR3 size: 12 residues. Germline lookup yields CDR1 DFQATT and CDR2 SNEGSKA (reference sequence). The CDR3 sequence: CSAETNYNEQFF. For the CDR3, the DNA is TGCAGTGCGGAAACCAATTACAATGAGCAGTTCTTC.

This clonotype was seen at least ten times. The chain joins TRBV6-5 to TRBJ2-3; 13 bases are a match to TRBD2. The CDR3 contains 15 residues. The V segment lost 5 bases and the J segment 4 bases; nucleotides outside the gene matches: 3. Looked up from germline, CDR1 is MNHEY and CDR2 is SVGAGI. The CDR3 bases are TGTGCCAGCAGTACTAGCGGGGGGGCCCCAGATACGCAGTATTTT. This translates into CASSTSGGAPDTQYF.

The genes are TRBV10-3 and TRBJ1-2; 7 bases align to TRBD1. The CDR3 sequence is 15 residues long. Germline assignment: CDR1 ENHRY and CDR2 SYGVKD. Trimming at V came to 3 bases and at J to 4 bases, leaving 8 bases not matched to a gene. The CDR3 DNA sequence: TGTGCCATCAGTGATGTTGGGACAGATGTCTATGGCTACACCTTC. Amino acid sequence: CAISDVGTDVYGYTF.

This clonotype was picked up many times. V and J are TRBV4-1 and TRBJ2-4; perhaps TRBD1 as D (5 bases). Trimming removed 5 bases from V and 0 bases from J, with 14 bases in between. Germline V CDR1 and CDR2: MGHRA, YSYEKL. CDR3 length equals 16 residues. The CDR3 bases are TGCGCCAGCAGCAAGACAGCATCGATAGCCAAAAACATTCAGTACTTC. Its translation: CASSKTASIAKNIQYF.

This clonotype was counted only a few times. The chain links TRBV30 to TRBJ1-6; TRBD1 agrees at 7 bases. This CDR3 region has 15 residues. Germline V gene sequence: CDR1 GTSNPN, CDR2 SVGIG (reference sequence). V shed 4 bases and J 2 bases; nucleotides not matched to a gene: 5. CDR3 DNA: TGTGCCTGGACAACCGGGACAGCCTATAATTCACCCCTCCACTTT. Its protein product is CAWTTGTAYNSPLHF.

This clonotype was observed a few times. The chain recombines TRBV10-1 with TRBJ2-1, with 9 nucleotides matching TRBD2. The CDR3 has 15 residues. J was trimmed by 6 bases and V by 2 bases; bases with no gene match: 5. Germline lookup yields CDR1 WNHNN and CDR2 SYGVQD (reference sequence). In nucleotides, the CDR3 is TGCGCCAGCAGTGAGAGCGGCGGGGGGGCCAATGAGCAGTTCTTC. Translation: CASSESGGGANEQFF.

This clonotype was found a few times. The chain has TRBV24-1 and TRBJ2-5; TRBD2 is a possible D gene (5 bases). The CDR3 has 14 residues. Germline V gene sequence: CDR1 KGHDR, CDR2 SFDVKD. The V end was cut by 4 bases, the J end by 5 bases, with 13 bases between. CDR3 bases: TGTGCCACCAGTGAGCGGGTTAGTTCTGAGACCCAGTACTTC. Amino acid sequence: CATSERVSSETQYF.

This clonotype was seen ten or more times. The chain employs TRBV7-2 and TRBJ2-5, with 8 positions matching TRBD1. This CDR3 is built from 14 residues. Germline V CDR1 and CDR2: SGHTA, FQGNSA. With V trimmed by 5 bases and J by 4 bases, 6 bases remained unmatched. This CDR3 is CASSRQGAGETQYF. For the CDR3, the DNA is TGTGCCAGCAGCCGCCAGGGGGCGGGAGAGACCCAGTACTTC.

This clonotype appeared many times. The rearrangement uses TRBV20-1 and TRBJ2-5, with 9 nucleotides matching TRBD1. CDR1 is DFQATT and CDR2 is SNEGSKA in the germline V gene (reference sequence). The V and J ends lost 5 bases and 4 bases, in that order; junction bases with no gene match: 8. CDR3 length: 14 amino acids. Here the CDR3 reads CSAPRGGQGETQYF. DNA for the CDR3: TGCAGTGCTCCCAGGGGGGGACAGGGAGAGACCCAGTACTTC.

Many counts were recorded for this clonotype. The J gene is TRBJ1-1, the V gene TRBV7-8; D might be TRBD1 (6 bases). The V and J ends lost 5 bases and 6 bases respectively, with 13 bases between them. CDR3 length equals 13 residues. Germline V gene lookup returns CDR1 SGHVS and CDR2 FQNEAQ. CDR3 region: CASSLGGGPEAFF. The CDR3 DNA is TGTGCCAGCAGCCTAGGTGGGGGGCCTGAAGCTTTCTTT.

This clonotype was seen ten or more times. One end of the junction is discordant with germline, which a read error may explain. The chain recombines TRBV5-4 with TRBJ2-7; TRBD2 agrees at 8 bases. The CDR3 runs to 14 residues. CDR1 is SGHNT and CDR2 is YYREEE in the germline V gene (reference sequence). The CDR3 DNA reads as TGTGCCAGCAGCCTGGGTGGGGATAGCGGGGTTGGGTCCTTC. Translation gives CASSLGGDSGVGSF.

This clonotype was observed at least ten times. V gene TRBV18 combines with J gene TRBJ2-2; 9 bases match TRBD1. The CDR3 is 16 residues long. The trim removed 2 bases at V and 4 bases at J, leaving 5 bases unmatched. The germline V gene has CDR1 KGHSH and CDR2 LQKENI. The CDR3 loop is CASSPSGTGITGELFF. CDR3 nucleotides: TGTGCCAGCTCACCATCCGGGACAGGGATCACCGGGGAGCTGTTTTTT.

This clonotype occurred once. Being one base from a much bigger clone, this may be a read error. The gene calls are TRBV10-3 and TRBJ1-2, with TRBD1 as a possible D gene (6 bases). From germline, CDR1 is ENHRY and CDR2 SYGVKD. CDR3 length: 13 residues. V lost 6 bases to trimming and J lost 5 bases, with 13 bases between them. The CDR3 sequence is CAIRRTDKYGYTF. The CDR3 region has the DNA TGTGCCATCAGGAGGACAGATAAGTATGGCTACACCTTC.

This clonotype was counted many times. The chain combines TRBV5-1 with TRBJ1-6, with D possibly being TRBD1 (5 bases). CDR1 and CDR2 (germline): SGHRS, YFSETQ. V shed 0 bases and J shed 9 bases, with 13 bases lying between them. This CDR3 is built from 15 residues. The CDR3 sequence is CASSLGQGAGSPLHF. CDR3 sequence (DNA): TGCGCCAGCAGCTTGGGGCAGGGAGCAGGTTCACCCCTCCACTTT.

In its sample, this clonotype was seen many times. The rearrangement uses TRBV7-9 and TRBJ2-1; 7 bases map to TRBD2. The V gene end was trimmed by 8 bases and the J gene end by 0 bases; junction bases not matched to a gene: 7. The CDR3 spans 15 residues. CDR1 and CDR2 (germline): SEHNR, FQNEAQ (reference sequence). The CDR3 nucleotides read TGTGCCAGCGGCAAAGCGGGGAGCTCCTACAATGAGCAGTTCTTC. It yields the protein CASGKAGSSYNEQFF.

This clonotype has ten or more counts. The chain couples TRBV12-3 or TRBV12-4 to TRBJ2-3, with unresolved D. This CDR3 is 13 amino acids long. Trimming pared 5 bases from V and 5 bases from J, leaving 11 bases between. CDR3 in amino acids: CASSVGNQDTQYF. CDR3 DNA sequence: TGTGCCAGCAGTGTGGGGAACCAAGATACGCAGTATTTT.

This clonotype was counted at least ten times. The chain combines TRBV11-2 with TRBJ2-7, with 8 bases fitting TRBD2. Per germline, CDR1 SGHAT and CDR2 FQNNGV. J gave up 4 bases and V 4 bases, and 9 bases lay outside the gene matches. The CDR3 contains 15 residues. In nucleotides, the CDR3 is TGTGCCAGCAGCTCTCCCCGGGAGGGTGGTTACGAGCAGTACGTC. Its protein product is CASSSPREGGYEQYV.

The sample holds many counts of this clonotype. The gene calls are TRBV2 and TRBJ1-5; D ambiguous. Looked up from germline, CDR1 is SNHLY and CDR2 is FYNNEI. The CDR3 sequence is 12 residues long. Trimming pared 6 bases from V and 7 bases from J, leaving 10 bases between. CDR3 sequence reads: CASRGSLQPQHF. The CDR3 coding sequence is TGTGCCAGCAGGGGATCCCTACAGCCCCAGCATTTT.